The present entry profiles one T cell receptor beta chain with its context. The data originate from a study of blood T cell repertoires in COVID-19. V lost 3 bases, J lost 7 bases, and 5 bases stayed unmatched. Germline V gene sequence: CDR1 SGHTA, CDR2 FQGNSA. This CDR3 has 14 residues. Clones were sequenced by immunoSEQ multiplex PCR, and TCRdb holds only the in-frame ones, with some missing. The sample has 200,000 to 250,000 clones, approximately 83% seen once. The chain is built from TRBV7-2 and TRBJ2-1, with TRBD2 matching 8 bases. Sequencing used peripheral blood. This TCR came from a woman between 25 and 40 years old who had recovered from COVID-19. The CDR3 DNA sequence: TGTGCCAGCAGCTTGGGACTAGTCAGTAATGAGCAGTTCTTC. Translating gives CASSLGLVSNEQFF.